This T cell receptor beta chain was sequenced during a study of cytomegalovirus exposure and HLA in healthy donors. Study-wide findings and caveats: No immune exposure information besides CMV serostatus was available. The study listed 164 cytomegalovirus-associated TCR beta chains. Excluded were some V segments that proved indistinguishable, including TRBV6-2 and TRBV6-3.

V dropped 3 bases and J dropped 6 bases, with 14 bases sitting between them. Germline V gene lookup returns CDR1 PRHDT and CDR2 FYEKMQ (reference sequence). CDR3 length: 14 residues. Amplification used 60 Vbeta primers and 13 Jbeta primers. The repertoire was sequenced with immunoSEQ multiplex PCR; TCRdb's copy has only in-frame clones and lacks some. The sample gives approximately 190,000 clones, about 80% of which show up once; 3.4% is in the top ten. This clone was seen more than once but under ten times. Its antigen is undetermined. Specimen: PBMCs. The clonotype originates from a middle-aged man in good health and CMV-seropositive. The V call is TRBV13, the J call TRBJ1-2; the D is unclear. The DNA for the CDR3 is TGTGCCAGCAGCTTGAGAGGCCTTTGGGATGGCTACACCTTC. As protein: CASSLRGLWDGYTF.